This TCR beta chain was recovered during a study of sequential checkpoint blockade in melanoma. Turning to the study itself: Each arm's sequence ended with maintenance nivolumab.

The protocol was immunoSEQ multiplex PCR, while the TCRdb copy is restricted to in-frame clones and leaves out a portion. The repertoire holds approximately 37,000 clones, 84% seen once, with 4.5% to 7% in the top ten. The germline V gene encodes CDR1 SGHAT and CDR2 FQNNGV. This CDR3 has 15 residues. V lost 1 base, J lost 0 bases, and 9 bases lay in between. The treatment: randomized to nivolumab then ipilimumab (arm A) or the reverse (arm B). This chain links TRBV11-2 with TRBJ1-2; D is unresolved. The source material was CD8+ T cells sorted from blood (inferred from file names), sampled from a patient given nivolumab and ipilimumab in sequence. This sequence was found in a human donor with melanoma. DNA of the CDR3: TGTGCCAGCAGCTTAGGGGAGCACGCTAACTATGGCTACACCTTC. It encodes CASSLGEHANYGYTF.